This record looks at one T cell receptor (beta chain) sequence and its context. What it binds is unknown. With V trimmed by 3 bases and J by 1 base, 8 bases remained unmatched. This CDR3 region has 16 residues. The germline CDR1 and CDR2 sequences are SGDLS and YYNGEE. TCRdb keeps only in-frame clones here, not all; method: immunoSEQ multiplex PCR. The sample has 95,000 to 100,000 clones, 87% seen once. Collection occurred without any documented infections or immune events in donors. These data are taken from a study of identifying expanded T cells in peripheral blood. Study-wide results and limits: Differentially abundant clones: about 1.2 between replicates, about 15 at 2 to 3 weeks, 18 to 20 at four. Clone count variance between approximately two-week samples rose with total template count.

The material sequenced was blood. This sequence joins TRBV9 and TRBJ2-5; 8 bases are a match to TRBD2. The receptor comes from a person aged 18-70 years in good health. The DNA for the CDR3 is TGTGCCAGCAGCGAAAGCGGGGGAGGAGGCCAAGAGACCCAGTACTTC. Translated, it gives CASSESGGGGQETQYF.